These T cell receptor beta chains were read from a single sample in a study of cytomegalovirus exposure and HLA in healthy donors. The protocol was immunoSEQ multiplex PCR, while the TCRdb copy is restricted to in-frame clones and leaves out a portion. The sample lists roughly 80,000 clones; around 60% were seen once. Sequencing input: PBMCs. The receptors derive from a man aged 25-45 years in good health and CMV-seropositive. Each CDR3 is given with its conserved first and last residue. Each record gives: V gene, clone size, CDR3 protein. Clone size is given for some rows only: seen once, a few or many times, or a class if the clone is expanded.

V: TRBV6-5
size: -
CDR3: CASRTQGFTNEKLFF

V: TRBV30
size: few
CDR3: CAWSVGTQRLRSNQPQHF

V: TRBV5-4
size: -
CDR3: CASSLAGSSTDTQYF

V: TRBV9
size: -
CDR3: CASSKGLAGGTSTDTQYF

V: TRBV7-7
size: -
CDR3: CASSSGTGRETQYF

V: TRBV6-1
size: once
CDR3: CASSDTDRVTDTQYF

V: TRBV19
size: -
CDR3: CASDMGQGVYEQYF

V: TRBV4-1
size: medium-sized
CDR3: CASSHMGTGTNEKLFF

V: TRBV18
size: once
CDR3: CASSPQAGFGNTIYF

V: TRBV4-2
size: few
CDR3: CASSQDRRLQETQYF

V: TRBV5-6
size: -
CDR3: CASSLVLADNEQFF

V: TRBV19
size: -
CDR3: CASTPSLSGSLSDTQYF

V: TRBV11-2
size: -
CDR3: CASSSPPRSYEQYF

V: TRBV28
size: -
CDR3: CASSPADGNQPQHF

V: TRBV11-2
size: few
CDR3: CASSRGAVETQYF

V: TRBV11-2
size: -
CDR3: CASSPRTSGSVEAGELFF

V: TRBV28
size: -
CDR3: CASTPLAGGRTGELFF

V: TRBV4-3
size: -
CDR3: CASSRLMPDRDRNEKLFF

V: TRBV30
size: -
CDR3: CAWGGETQYF

V: TRBV6-1
size: -
CDR3: CASSARGQGTEAFF

V: TRBV27
size: -
CDR3: CASSVAGAVSYEQYF

V: TRBV11-2
size: -
CDR3: CASSLAGGNSPLHF

V: TRBV9
size: -
CDR3: CASSVGQALHSGNTIYF

V: TRBV6-5
size: few
CDR3: CASSKPGTPTYEQYF

V: TRBV12-5
size: once
CDR3: CASANSGANVLTF

V: TRBV27
size: -
CDR3: CASRRTGGLGGANVLTF

V: TRBV6-6
size: -
CDR3: CASKDSANTEAFF

V: TRBV9
size: -
CDR3: CASSVLPEGTGDSVTEAFF

V: TRBV7-6
size: -
CDR3: CASSTRGLAGGFAPETQYF

V: TRBV25-1
size: once
CDR3: CASRDRANYGYTF

V: TRBV6-5
size: many
CDR3: CASSFGTPRDTQYF

V: TRBV7-9
size: few
CDR3: CASSLSGEGYTF

V: TRBV7-9
size: -
CDR3: CASSSTSGEYNEQFF

V: TRBV7-3
size: few
CDR3: CASSLGTSDTQYF

V: TRBV27
size: -
CDR3: CASSLSSSGRVTNEQFF

V: TRBV27
size: -
CDR3: CASSRLSAYEQYF

V: TRBV5-1
size: -
CDR3: CASSLGARDRGAYVTYEQYF

V: TRBV2
size: -
CDR3: CASSTRQRLAEAFF

V: TRBV5-4
size: few
CDR3: CASSRGGNNQPQHF

V: TRBV28
size: -
CDR3: CASTPGRPPHEQYF

V: TRBV19
size: -
CDR3: CASSLSSTGTLEPQHF

V: TRBV28
size: few
CDR3: CASRQGSNQPQHF

V: TRBV27
size: -
CDR3: CASSFQGSGDTDTQYF

V: TRBV9
size: few
CDR3: CASSVAGKGNTEAFF

V: TRBV5-1
size: -
CDR3: CASRGQGAGSGEKLFF